In its sample, the clone carrying this T cell receptor beta chain was seen a few times. The same CDR3 arises from other DNA sequences in this sample as well. This sample stems from a study of cytotoxic CD8 clonotypes in ibrutinib-treated CLL. The wider study: On average, approximately 95,000 productive rearrangements and around 230,000 productive templates per sample.

Data came from immunoSEQ multiplex PCR; TCRdb stores just in-frame clones and leaves some out. This table holds roughly 330,000 clones, 60% to 80% found once. Frozen-stored PBMCs produced 1.5 to 2.5 micrograms of genomic DNA for TCR beta libraries. This clonotype was obtained from a human donor with chronic lymphocytic leukemia. Sequencing was performed on PBMCs, taken after 36 months of ibrutinib treatment.

CDR3: CASSLARETQYF. The CDR3 bases are TGTGCCAGCAGCTTAGCCAGAGAGACCCAGTACTTC. The V call is TRBV7-2, the J call TRBJ2-5; no reliable D call. The germline V gene encodes CDR1 SGHTA and CDR2 FQGNSA. The CDR3 contains 12 residues. The V end was cut by 0 bases, the J end by 4 bases, with 3 bases between.